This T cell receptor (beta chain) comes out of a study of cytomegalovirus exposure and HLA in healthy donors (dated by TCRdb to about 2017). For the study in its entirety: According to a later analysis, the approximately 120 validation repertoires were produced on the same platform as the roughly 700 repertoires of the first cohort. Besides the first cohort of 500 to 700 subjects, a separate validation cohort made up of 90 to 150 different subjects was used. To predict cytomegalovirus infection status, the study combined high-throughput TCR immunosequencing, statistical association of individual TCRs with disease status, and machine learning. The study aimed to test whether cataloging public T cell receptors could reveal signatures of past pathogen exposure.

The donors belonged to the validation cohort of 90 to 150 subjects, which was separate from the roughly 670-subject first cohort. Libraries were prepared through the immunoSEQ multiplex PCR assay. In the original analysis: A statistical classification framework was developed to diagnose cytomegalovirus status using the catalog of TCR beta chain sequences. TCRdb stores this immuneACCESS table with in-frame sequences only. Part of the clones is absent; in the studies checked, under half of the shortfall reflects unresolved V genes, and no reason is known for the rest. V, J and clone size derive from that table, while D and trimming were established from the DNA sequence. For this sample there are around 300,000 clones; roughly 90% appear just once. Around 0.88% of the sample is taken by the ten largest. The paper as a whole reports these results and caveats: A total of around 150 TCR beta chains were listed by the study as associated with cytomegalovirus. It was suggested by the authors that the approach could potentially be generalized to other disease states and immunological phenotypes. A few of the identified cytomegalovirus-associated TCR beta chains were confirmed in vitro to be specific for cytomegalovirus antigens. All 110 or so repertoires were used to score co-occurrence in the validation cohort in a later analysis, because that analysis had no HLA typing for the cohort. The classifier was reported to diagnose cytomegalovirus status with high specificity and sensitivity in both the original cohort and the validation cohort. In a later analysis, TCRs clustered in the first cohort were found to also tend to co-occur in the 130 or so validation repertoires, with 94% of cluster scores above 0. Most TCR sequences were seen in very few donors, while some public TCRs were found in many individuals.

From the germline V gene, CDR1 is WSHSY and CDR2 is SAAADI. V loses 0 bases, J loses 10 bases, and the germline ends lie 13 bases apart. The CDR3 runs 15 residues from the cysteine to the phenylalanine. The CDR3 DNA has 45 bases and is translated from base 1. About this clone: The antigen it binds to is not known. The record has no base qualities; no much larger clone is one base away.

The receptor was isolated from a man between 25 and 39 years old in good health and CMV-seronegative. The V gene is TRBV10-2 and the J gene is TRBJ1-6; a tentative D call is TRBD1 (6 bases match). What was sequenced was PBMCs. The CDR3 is CASSESMGAQSPLHF. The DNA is TGCGCCAGCAGTGAGTCGATGGGGGCTCAATCACCCCTCCACTTT.